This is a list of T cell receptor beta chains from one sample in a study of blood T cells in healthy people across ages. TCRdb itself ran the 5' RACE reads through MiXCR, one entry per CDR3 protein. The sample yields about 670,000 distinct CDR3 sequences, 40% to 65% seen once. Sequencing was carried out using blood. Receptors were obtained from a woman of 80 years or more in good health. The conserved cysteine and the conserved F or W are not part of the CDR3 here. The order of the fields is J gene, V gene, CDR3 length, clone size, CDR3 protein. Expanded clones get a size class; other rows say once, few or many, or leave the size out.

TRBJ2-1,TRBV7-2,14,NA,ASSPPTATLYNEQF
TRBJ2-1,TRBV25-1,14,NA,ASSVPGTGRYNEQF
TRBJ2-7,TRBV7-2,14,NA,ASSPRTSGVSYEQY
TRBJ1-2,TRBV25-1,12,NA,ASSEYVPGGGYT
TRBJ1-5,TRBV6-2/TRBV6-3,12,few,ASSSDRGGQPQH
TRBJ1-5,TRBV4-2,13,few,ASSQESRSNQPQH
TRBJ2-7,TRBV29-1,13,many,SVGFGTSGLWEQY
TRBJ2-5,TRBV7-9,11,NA,ASSSSGEETQY
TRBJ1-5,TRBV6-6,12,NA,ASEGRTDNQPQH
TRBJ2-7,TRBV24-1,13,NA,ATRHPGQGGYEQY
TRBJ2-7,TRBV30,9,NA,ALTRLYEQY
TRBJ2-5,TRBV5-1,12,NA,ASSADRARETQY
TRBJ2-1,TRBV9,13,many,ASSVRGLSYNEQF
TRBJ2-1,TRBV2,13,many,ASSPGLADYNEQF
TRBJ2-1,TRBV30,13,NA,AWSAKQGPYNEQF
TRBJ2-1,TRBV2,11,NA,ASTLAGVNEQF
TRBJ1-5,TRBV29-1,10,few,SVVQGNQPQH
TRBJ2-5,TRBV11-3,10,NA,ASSLNREAQY
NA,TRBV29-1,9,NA,SLGQGGEQY
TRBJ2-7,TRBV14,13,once,ASSQDVGTVNEQY
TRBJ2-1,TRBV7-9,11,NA,ASRNSSDNEQF
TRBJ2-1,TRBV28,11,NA,ASDTGGLDEQF
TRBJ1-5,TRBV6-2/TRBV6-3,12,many,ASKPPGEHQPQH
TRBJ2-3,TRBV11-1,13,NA,ASSFGGAVTDTQY
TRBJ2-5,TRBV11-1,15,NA,ASSLLAMRGLGETQY
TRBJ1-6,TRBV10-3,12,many,DISEGQGVSPLH
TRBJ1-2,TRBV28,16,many,ASSSPFRQAGTNYGYT
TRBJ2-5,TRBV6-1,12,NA,ASSQGWTQETQY